The 22 T cell receptor beta chains below were found in one sample sequenced in a study of blood T cell repertoires in COVID-19. Clones were sequenced by immunoSEQ multiplex PCR, and TCRdb holds only the in-frame ones, with some missing. The table has about 150,000 clones, roughly three quarters seen once. The sample comprised PBMCs or T cells enriched from blood (not recorded which). The receptor source for this set is a woman in her forties or fifties who had recovered from COVID-19.

This chain joins TRBV2 and TRBJ1-5, with D maybe TRBD1 (5 bases). The V gene's germline CDR1 is SNHLY and CDR2 FYNNEI. Trimming shortened V by 4 bases and J by 3 bases, and 10 bases separated the two germline ends. This CDR3 has 14 residues. CDR3 residues: CASSVGGHNQPQHF. The CDR3 DNA reads as TGTGCCAGCAGTGTGGGGGGTCACAATCAGCCCCAGCATTTT.

This clone turned up a few times. The V call is TRBV11-2, the J call TRBJ1-1; 12 positions match TRBD1. From germline, CDR1 is SGHAT and CDR2 FQNNGV. This CDR3 has 14 residues. The J segment lost 11 bases and the V segment lost 1 base, leaving 5 bases of the junction unmatched. In DNA form, the CDR3 reads TGTGCCAGCAGCTTAGCCGGGACAGGGGGCCTGGCTTTCTTT. Protein: CASSLAGTGGLAFF.

The V call is TRBV5-1, the J call TRBJ1-1; D not certain. This CDR3 contains 12 residues. Trimming stripped 1 base from V and 6 bases from J, with 7 bases between. Germline-derived CDR1 and CDR2 are SGHRS and YFSETQ. CDR3 coding DNA: TGCGCCAGCAGCTTGAGAGGCGCTGAAGCTTTCTTT. The encoded protein is CASSLRGAEAFF.

The rearrangement joins TRBV19 to TRBJ1-5; weak D call: TRBD1 (5 bases). Per the germline V gene, CDR1 is LNHDA and CDR2 is SQIVND (reference sequence). Trimming pared 1 base from V and 5 bases from J, leaving 12 bases between. This CDR3 has 15 residues. The CDR3 sequence is CASSIVAGGDQPQHF. In DNA form, the CDR3 reads TGTGCCAGTAGTATAGTAGCGGGGGGAGATCAGCCCCAGCATTTT. The variable domain in full, completed from reference TRBV19 and TRBJ1-5, reads DGGITQSPKYLFRKEGQNVTLSCEQNLNHDAMYWYRQDPGQGLRLIYYSQIVNDFQKGDIAEGYSVSREKKESFPLTVTSAQKNPTAFYLCASSIVAGGDQPQHFGDGTRLSIL.

V usage is TRBV20-1 and J usage is TRBJ2-1; 7 nucleotides match TRBD1. The germline V gene has CDR1 DFQATT and CDR2 SNEGSKA (reference sequence). The CDR3 contains 11 residues. In DNA form, the CDR3 reads TGCAGCGCTGACAGGGACAATGAGCAGTTCTTC. The encoded protein is CSADRDNEQFF.

CDR3 DNA sequence: TGTGCCAGCAGTGAACTCCATCTAGCGGGGGGCTTCAATGAGCAGTTCTTC. It specifies CASSELHLAGGFNEQFF. The gene calls are TRBV6-1 and TRBJ2-1; 11 nucleotides agree with TRBD2. The germline V gene encodes CDR1 MNHNS and CDR2 SASEGT. The CDR3 covers 17 residues. Trimming cost V 2 bases and J 6 bases; bases outside gene matches: 9.

The V call is TRBV7-2, the J call TRBJ2-5; tentatively, D is TRBD1 (5 bases). The ends were cut back, 5 bases at V and 9 bases at J, with 22 bases in the middle. The CDR3 spans 15 residues. The germline CDR1 and CDR2 sequences are SGHTA and FQGNSA. DNA of the CDR3: TGTGCCAGCAGCCTAGACAGATCAACCCTTTGGGCCCAGTACTTC. Translated: CASSLDRSTLWAQYF.

This clone was picked up one time. The gene calls are TRBV29-1 and TRBJ2-3; 11 positions agree with TRBD2. The CDR3 covers 15 residues. CDR1 and CDR2 (germline): SQVTM, ANQGSEA. Trimming took 4 bases from V and 4 from J; bases not matched to a gene: 7. In nucleotides, the CDR3 is TGCAGCGTTGCTGTAGCGGGGGGGCTGGCAGATACGCAGTATTTT. This encodes CSVAVAGGLADTQYF.

The chain joins TRBV5-1 to TRBJ1-4, with D hard to call. The V end was cut by 0 bases, the J end by 0 bases, with 9 bases between. Germline CDR1 and CDR2: SGHRS and YFSETQ. The CDR3 loop spans 16 amino acids. The CDR3 bases are TGCGCCAGCAGCTTGGCCGGAGATCCAACTAATGAAAAACTGTTTTTT. Protein sequence: CASSLAGDPTNEKLFF.

The V and J genes are TRBV10-3 and TRBJ2-2; 7 nucleotides align to TRBD1. The V gene end was trimmed by 4 bases and the J gene end by 7 bases; junction bases not matched to a gene: 9. From germline, CDR1 is ENHRY and CDR2 SYGVKD. This CDR3 has 15 residues. CDR3 nucleotides: TGTGCCATCAGTGGTGGACAGGCCCACCTCGGGGAGCTGTTTTTT. As protein: CAISGGQAHLGELFF.

This clone was seen only a few times. V is TRBV7-2 and J is TRBJ2-5; D not certain. Germline CDR1 and CDR2: SGHTA and FQGNSA. V lost 1 base and J lost 5, with 8 bases in between. This CDR3 comprises 13 residues. CDR3 DNA sequence: TGTGCCAGCAGCTTAGGACAAGCTGAGACCCAGTACTTC. Its translation: CASSLGQAETQYF.

The gene calls are TRBV5-1 and TRBJ1-5; 7 bases are shared with TRBD1. The germline V gene encodes CDR1 SGHRS and CDR2 YFSETQ. This CDR3 is 15 amino acids long. V trimming: 4 bases; J trimming: 4 bases; junction bases outside the gene matches: 8. The CDR3: CASSPGGTENQPQHF. CDR3 coding DNA: TGCGCCAGCAGCCCAGGCGGGACAGAAAATCAGCCCCAGCATTTT.

CDR3 DNA sequence: TGTGCCTGGAGTGCTCCTCCGGGACAGCTCAAGTATGGCTACACCTTC. It specifies CAWSAPPGQLKYGYTF. J is TRBJ1-2 and V is TRBV30, with TRBD1 identical over 7 bases. The CDR3 has 16 amino acids. Per the germline V gene, CDR1 is GTSNPN and CDR2 is SVGIG (reference sequence). The ends lost 1 base at V and 5 bases at J; junction bases unmatched: 13.

The chain recombines TRBV4-1 with TRBJ1-2, with D uncertain. The germline gives CDR1 MGHRA, CDR2 YSYEKL. V dropped 0 bases and J dropped 4 bases, with 9 bases sitting between them. This CDR3 comprises 14 residues. The CDR3: CASSQEGRAYGYTF. CDR3 nucleotides: TGCGCCAGCAGCCAAGAAGGGAGGGCCTATGGCTACACCTTC.

The J gene is TRBJ2-1, the V gene TRBV5-1, with D possibly being TRBD2 (6 bases). V was trimmed by 2 bases and J by 3 bases, leaving 18 bases between them. CDR1 and CDR2 from the germline V gene are SGHRS and YFSETQ. The length of the CDR3 is 17 residues. The CDR3 reads CASSFGLRGTLYNEQFF. CDR3 DNA sequence: TGCGCCAGCAGCTTCGGTCTGCGGGGAACACTCTACAATGAGCAGTTCTTC.

V gene TRBV18 combines with J gene TRBJ1-1; D perhaps matches TRBD1 (5 bases). This CDR3 is built from 15 residues. Germline lookup yields CDR1 KGHSH and CDR2 LQKENI. V was pared by 3 bases and J by 1 base, with 12 bases between. CDR3 region: CASSPLVGENTEAFF. The CDR3 nucleotides read TGTGCCAGCTCACCGTTGGTAGGGGAGAACACTGAAGCTTTCTTT.

This chain connects TRBV5-1 to TRBJ2-2; 7 bases are a match to TRBD1. Germline V gene data show CDR1 as SGHRS and CDR2 as YFSETQ. V lost 0 bases to trimming and J lost 4 bases; unmatched junction nucleotides: 6. This CDR3 spans 16 amino acids. The CDR3 loop is CASSLALQGTTGELFF. The CDR3 nucleotides read TGCGCCAGCAGCTTGGCGTTACAGGGGACCACCGGGGAGCTGTTTTTT.

The chain uses TRBV28 and TRBJ1-1, with 8 bases that match TRBD1. In germline, CDR1 is MDHEN, CDR2 SYDVKM. V lost 5 bases, J lost 1 base, and 9 bases stayed unmatched. CDR3 length: 16 amino acids. CDR3 coding DNA: TGTGCCAGCAGTACTTCACAGGGGGTGAGGAACACTGAAGCTTTCTTT. Protein product: CASSTSQGVRNTEAFF.

As regards this clone: This same CDR3 is encoded by further DNA sequences in the sample. The chain links TRBV19 to TRBJ2-7, with 9 bases fitting TRBD1. The V gene end was trimmed by 3 bases and the J gene end by 2 bases; junction bases not matched to a gene: 2. Per the germline V gene, CDR1 is LNHDA and CDR2 is SQIVND (reference sequence). The CDR3 is 14 residues long. The CDR3 DNA reads TGTGCCAGTAGTATTGGGACAGGGCCCTACGAGCAGTACTTC. This gives the protein CASSIGTGPYEQYF.

V is TRBV18 and J is TRBJ2-2; D is possibly TRBD1 (6 bases). The CDR3 runs 15 residues. Germline loops: CDR1 KGHSH, CDR2 LQKENI. V shed 6 bases and J shed 3 bases, with 14 bases lying between them. CDR3 amino acids: CASSDRLSDTGELFF. In nucleotides, the CDR3 is TGTGCCAGCTCCGACAGGCTCTCGGACACCGGGGAGCTGTTTTTT.

The V and J genes are TRBV7-3 and TRBJ2-3, with D unclear. With 4 bases removed from V and 9 bases from J, the gap between germline ends came to 17 bases. This CDR3 is built from 14 residues. Germline CDR1 reads SGHTA; CDR2 reads FQGTGA. This chain's CDR3 is CASSSTLLGDTQYF. CDR3 bases: TGTGCCAGCAGCTCAACCTTACTTGGAGACACGCAGTATTTT.

This clone has only a few counts. The chain links TRBV19 to TRBJ1-1; 10 nucleotides line up with TRBD1. With 5 bases clipped from V and 0 bases from J, the junction kept 6 bases outside the gene matches. The germline V gene encodes CDR1 LNHDA and CDR2 SQIVND (reference sequence). The CDR3 has 16 amino acids. The CDR3 loop is CASSPRDRGLNTEAFF. CDR3 DNA sequence: TGTGCCAGTAGTCCGAGGGACAGGGGATTGAACACTGAAGCTTTCTTT.